Listed below are T cell receptor beta chains from one sample, sequenced in a study of shared clonotypes between healthy human individuals. Measured with immunoSEQ multiplex PCR; TCRdb has only the in-frame clones, and not every one. The repertoire holds approximately 640,000 clones, with about three quarters as singletons. The specimen sequenced was memory CD4+ T cells sorted from blood. The source of these receptors is a woman aged 25 to 39 in good health. CDR3s include the opening cysteine and the closing phenylalanine or tryptophan. Fields, in order: J gene, D gene, clone size, V gene, CDR3 DNA, CDR3 protein. A D gene is named only where the DNA matches it firmly. The size field is filled for only some rows; it gives once, few, many or a size class.

>TRBJ2-5|.|.|TRBV10-2
TGCGCCAGCCGGGACAACGGTGAGACCCAGTACTTC
CASRDNGETQYF
>TRBJ2-7|.|.|TRBV5-6
TGTGCCAGCAGCTTGGAGGTCGGTCGGGTTTTTTCCTACGAGCAGTACTTC
CASSLEVGRVFSYEQYF
>TRBJ1-3|TRBD1|.|TRBV18
TGTGCCAGCTCACCCCCGGGACAGGGGACAAACACCATATATTTT
CASSPPGQGTNTIYF
>TRBJ1-2|.|.|TRBV18
TGTGCCAGCTCACCCTACAGGGATGGCTACACCTTC
CASSPYRDGYTF
>TRBJ2-7|TRBD1|.|TRBV18
TGTGCCAGCTCACCAGCAGGACAGGGGGACGGTGAGCAGTACTTC
CASSPAGQGDGEQYF
>TRBJ2-1|.|.|TRBV28
TGTGCCAGCAGTGGGCCAGCGAGCTCCTACAATGAGCAGTTCTTC
CASSGPASSYNEQFF
>TRBJ2-1|TRBD2|.|TRBV28
TGTGCCAGCAGTCCGGGGCTAGCGGGAGGGGAGCAGTTCTTC
CASSPGLAGGEQFF
>TRBJ2-1|.|.|TRBV7-9
TGTGCCAGCAGCCCGGACGATGCGGGTGGTGAGCAGTTCTTC
CASSPDDAGGEQFF
>TRBJ2-1|.|.|TRBV5-6
TGTGCCAGCTTCATGTCCGGGGCTTTACTTCATGAGCAGTTCTTC
CASFMSGALLHEQFF
>TRBJ2-2|TRBD2|.|TRBV10-3
TGTGCCATCAGCGAACAAGGACTAGCGGGAGGTCGGGACACCGGGGAGCTGTTTTTT
CAISEQGLAGGRDTGELFF
>TRBJ1-2|TRBD1|.|TRBV4-1
TGCGCCAGCAGCCAAGATCGACAGGGTTCCTATGGCTACACCTTC
CASSQDRQGSYGYTF
>TRBJ2-7|.|.|TRBV6-5
TGTGCCAGCAGTTACTCGACATACTCCTACGAGCAGTACTTC
CASSYSTYSYEQYF
>TRBJ2-1|.|.|TRBV18
TGTGCCAGCTCACCGGCGGAACGAAACTACAATGAGCAGTTCTTC
CASSPAERNYNEQFF
>TRBJ2-5|TRBD2|.|TRBV14
TGTGCCAGCAGCCCCGCCACCGGGACTAGCGGGAGTCTAAAGACCCAGTACTTC
CASSPATGTSGSLKTQYF
>TRBJ1-2|.|.|TRBV2
TGTGCCAGCAGTGACCCGGGTTTTCCGGGGGGCAACTATGGCTACACCTTC
CASSDPGFPGGNYGYTF
>TRBJ2-7|TRBD1|.|TRBV6-4
TGTGCCAGCATGGGACAGCCAACCTACGAGCAGTACTTC
CASMGQPTYEQYF
>TRBJ1-2|.|few|TRBV7-9
TGTGCCAGCAGCTTAGAGATCGGCTACACCTTC
CASSLEIGYTF
>TRBJ1-2|.|.|TRBV4-1
TGCGCCAGCAGCCAAATGCCAAAGACAGGTCAATATGGCTACACCTTC
CASSQMPKTGQYGYTF
>TRBJ2-5|.|once|TRBV11-2
TGTGCCAGCAGCTTAGGAGGTAATGGCGGAGAGACCCAGTACTTC
CASSLGGNGGETQYF
>TRBJ2-2|TRBD2|few|TRBV6-4
TGTGCCAGCATCCTCCCCGAAGCGGGGGGTTATGGCGGGGAGCTGTTTTTT
CASILPEAGGYGGELFF
>TRBJ2-2|.|.|TRBV11-3
TGTGCCAGCAGCCCTCAAGGGGGGCTTAGCGGGGAGCTGTTTTTT
CASSPQGGLSGELFF
>TRBJ2-4|.|.|TRBV7-2
TGTGCCAGCGGCCAGGGGAAAAACATTCAGTACTTC
CASGQGKNIQYF
>TRBJ2-1|.|.|TRBV2
TGTGCCACCCATACTTCCCCGTCCGATGAGCAGTTCTTC
CATHTSPSDEQFF
>TRBJ2-3|TRBD1|.|TRBV5-4
TGTGCCAGCAGCTCGTTCGACAGGGGAATCACAGATACGCAGTATTTT
CASSSFDRGITDTQYF
>TRBJ2-2|TRBD1|.|TRBV19
TGTGCCAGTAGTACGGGGACAGGGGTTATCGGGGAGCTGTTTTTT
CASSTGTGVIGELFF
>TRBJ1-2|.|few|TRBV28
TGTGCCAGCAGTTTAGGGCAGTCCTATGGCTACACCTTC
CASSLGQSYGYTF
>TRBJ1-1|TRBD1|.|TRBV19
TGTGCCAGTACTTCAAGAGGCCGGTGGGGACAGGGGGACACTGAAGCTTTCTTT
CASTSRGRWGQGDTEAFF
>TRBJ2-7|.|.|TRBV11-2
TGTGCCAGCAGCTTTAGCGGATCCTACGAGCAGTACTTC
CASSFSGSYEQYF
>TRBJ1-3|TRBD1|.|TRBV5-8
TGTGCCAGCAGCTTGGCCGGGACAGGGTCTGGAAACACCATATATTTT
CASSLAGTGSGNTIYF
>TRBJ2-3|.|.|TRBV27
TGTGCCAGCAGTTTCCGGGTCACAGATACGCAGTATTTT
CASSFRVTDTQYF
>TRBJ2-2|.|few|TRBV5-6
TGTGCCAGCAGCTTGTTGGGGACAAAAAGGGACACCGGGGAGCTGTTTTTT
CASSLLGTKRDTGELFF
>TRBJ2-7|.|.|TRBV4-1
TGCGCCAGCAGCCAAGAGGGGCAGGCCTACGAGCAGTACTTC
CASSQEGQAYEQYF
>TRBJ2-2|TRBD1|once|TRBV5-6
TGTGCCAGCAGGACCGGGACAGGGTGGACCGGGGAGCTGTTTTTT
CASRTGTGWTGELFF
>TRBJ2-3|TRBD1|.|TRBV7-8
TGTGCCAGCAGCCCTACAGGGGGGACAGATACGCAGTATTTT
CASSPTGGTDTQYF
>TRBJ1-2|.|.|TRBV21-1
TGTGCCAGCAGCATCGGACAGCCATTCTATGGCTACACCTTC
CASSIGQPFYGYTF
>TRBJ1-5|.|.|TRBV19
TGTGCCAGTAGGACGACCTACACCCTAAGGGAAGGAGATCAGCCCCAGCATTTT
CASRTTYTLREGDQPQHF
>TRBJ2-7|.|.|TRBV18
TGTGCCAGCTCACCACCGAACGTGGCAGGGTGGAAGGGCGAGCAGTACTTC
CASSPPNVAGWKGEQYF
>TRBJ2-7|.|.|TRBV10-3
TGTGCCATCAGTAGTACTGAATTGGGGGCCTCCTACGAGCAGTACTTC
CAISSTELGASYEQYF
>TRBJ2-7|TRBD2|once|TRBV5-4
TGTGCCAGCAGCTTGGTCGCGGGAGTTCCGGGCGAGCAGTACTTC
CASSLVAGVPGEQYF
>TRBJ1-1|.|few|TRBV25-1
TGTGCCAGCAGTGTCGGAGTCAACACTGAAGCTTTCTTT
CASSVGVNTEAFF
>TRBJ2-7|TRBD2|.|TRBV11-2
TGTGCCAGCAGCCCGGGACTAGTTAACGAGCAGTACTTC
CASSPGLVNEQYF
>TRBJ1-1|TRBD1|.|TRBV6-1
TGTGCCAGCAGGGGACAGGGGGCCTCTGAAGCTTTCTTT
CASRGQGASEAFF
>TRBJ2-4|.|.|TRBV28
TGTGCCAGCAGTGGACAGAACCTAAACATTCAGTACTTC
CASSGQNLNIQYF
>TRBJ1-1|.|.|TRBV5-1
TGCGCCAGCAGCTTGGGAAAATTTTTAAACACTGAAGCTTTCTTT
CASSLGKFLNTEAFF
>TRBJ1-2|.|.|TRBV4-2
TGTGCCAGCAGGAAAAGGGGGTCCGCCCCGGGCTACACCTTC
CASRKRGSAPGYTF
>TRBJ1-5|.|.|TRBV19
TGTGCCAGTAGTATACAGGGTGGGCAGCCCCAGCATTTT
CASSIQGGQPQHF
>TRBJ2-2|.|few|TRBV5-1
TGCGCCAGCAGCACCGGGACTCAAGCCGGGGAGCTGTTTTTT
CASSTGTQAGELFF
>TRBJ2-1|.|.|TRBV6-9
TGTGCCAGCAGTCCCGGACACCGAATGTACAATGAGCAGTTCTTC
CASSPGHRMYNEQFF